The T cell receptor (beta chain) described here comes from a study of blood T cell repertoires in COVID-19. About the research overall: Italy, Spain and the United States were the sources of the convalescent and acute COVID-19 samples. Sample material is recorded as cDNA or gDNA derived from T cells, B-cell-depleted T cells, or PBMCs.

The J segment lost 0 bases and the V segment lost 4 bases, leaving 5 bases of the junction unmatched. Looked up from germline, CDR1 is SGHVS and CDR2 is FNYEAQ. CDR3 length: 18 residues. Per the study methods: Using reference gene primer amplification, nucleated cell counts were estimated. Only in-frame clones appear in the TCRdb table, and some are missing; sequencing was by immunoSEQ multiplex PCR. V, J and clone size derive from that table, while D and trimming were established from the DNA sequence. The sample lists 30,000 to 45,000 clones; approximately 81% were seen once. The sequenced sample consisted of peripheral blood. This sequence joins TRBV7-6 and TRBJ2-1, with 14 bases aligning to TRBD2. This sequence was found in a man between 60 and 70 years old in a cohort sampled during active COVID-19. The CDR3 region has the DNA TGTGCCAGCAGCTCAGGGACTAGCGGGAGACTCTCCTACAATGAGCAGTTCTTC. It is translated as CASSSGTSGRLSYNEQFF.